This entry concerns a single TCR beta chain. Its target is unknown. V lost 2 bases, J lost 9 bases, and 7 bases lay in between. Germline CDR1 reads SGHTA; CDR2 reads FQGNSA. The CDR3 has 12 amino acids. A sample-barcoded 5' primer and a J-beta primer mix were used in a second PCR of roughly 7 to 11 cycles. TCRdb processed the 5' RACE reads anew with MiXCR; each CDR3 protein has one entry. The repertoire holds approximately 940,000 distinct CDR3 sequences, with approximately 49% as singletons. Peripheral blood samples of around 11 milliliters were drawn from each donor. Isolated per sample were at least 7 million PBMCs. This sample is drawn from a study of blood T cells in healthy people across ages. Overall study findings and caveats: One million T cells yielded diversity estimates that were considered underestimates. Diversity of TCR beta correlated strongly with naive T cell percentage.

Material: blood. V and J are TRBV7-2 and TRBJ2-2; D remains ambiguous. The sequence derives from a man aged 25-45 years in good health. The CDR3: CASSLFARELFF. The CDR3 DNA reads TGTGCCAGCAGCTTATTTGCAAGGGAGCTGTTTTTT.